This T cell receptor beta chain was captured in a study of T cell repertoires in cytomegalovirus infection. On the study more broadly: Carrying CMV and the relevant HLA type showed in public TCR beta signatures.

This CDR3 comprises 16 residues. Germline V gene lookup returns CDR1 LGHNA and CDR2 YSLEER. J was trimmed by 6 bases and V by 6 bases; bases with no gene match: 10. TCRdb analysed the reads with MiXCR anew, one entry per CDR3 protein. The table records about 260,000 distinct CDR3 sequences, roughly 15% of them present only once. Broader study findings: There were carriers of CMV plus the relevant HLA, and cumulative public TCR beta family frequency identified them. Clonotype analysis showed dominance of the ex vivo response by HLA-C-restricted CMV-specific TCR beta clonotypes.

This clonotype occurred many times. Its antigen is undetermined. V and J are TRBV4-3 and TRBJ1-4; 10 positions match TRBD1. The clonotype comes from a human donor in good health (CMV status not recorded). Some clones in this sample may be carry-over from other donors' samples. Source material: PBMCs. Written as DNA, the CDR3 is TGCGCCAGCAGTCAGGCAACCGGGACAGGGGATGAAAAACTGTTTTTT. This codes for CASSQATGTGDEKLFF.